This T cell receptor (beta chain) came from a study of T cell changes during pregnancy in multiple sclerosis. CDR3 size: 15 residues. Germline V gene lookup returns CDR1 SGDLS and CDR2 YYNGEE. Trimming removed 3 bases at V and 0 bases at J, with 12 bases between. Sequencing was performed with immunoSEQ multiplex PCR; in TCRdb, only in-frame clones are kept and a portion is missing. The table has more than 8,000 clones, around nine tenths seen once; the top ten hold roughly 10%. This sequence joins TRBV9 and TRBJ1-2; D gene unclear. This receptor was taken from a female donor in good health, enrolled as a control in a pregnancy study. Sequencing was performed on CD8+ T cells from peripheral blood mononuclear cells, taken in the first trimester of pregnancy. The CDR3: CASSAFGGPNYGYTF. The CDR3 DNA is TGTGCCAGCAGCGCCTTCGGTGGTCCTAACTATGGCTACACCTTC.